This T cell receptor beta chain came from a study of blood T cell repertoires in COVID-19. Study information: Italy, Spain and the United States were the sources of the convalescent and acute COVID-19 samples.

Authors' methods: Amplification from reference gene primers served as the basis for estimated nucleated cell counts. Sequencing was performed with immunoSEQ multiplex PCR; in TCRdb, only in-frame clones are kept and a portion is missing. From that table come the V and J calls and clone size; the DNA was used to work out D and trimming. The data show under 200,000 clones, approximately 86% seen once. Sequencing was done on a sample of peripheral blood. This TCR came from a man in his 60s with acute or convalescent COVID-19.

The CDR3 DNA follows: TGTGCCAGCAGCCTAGACGAGGGAGGCCTCTACGAGCAGTACTTC. It encodes CASSLDEGGLYEQYF. The chain has TRBV27 and TRBJ2-7, with TRBD2 as a possible D gene (6 bases). The V end was cut by 6 bases, the J end by 3 bases, with 18 bases between. Germline V CDR1 and CDR2: MNHEY, SMNVEV (reference sequence). This CDR3 comprises 15 residues.